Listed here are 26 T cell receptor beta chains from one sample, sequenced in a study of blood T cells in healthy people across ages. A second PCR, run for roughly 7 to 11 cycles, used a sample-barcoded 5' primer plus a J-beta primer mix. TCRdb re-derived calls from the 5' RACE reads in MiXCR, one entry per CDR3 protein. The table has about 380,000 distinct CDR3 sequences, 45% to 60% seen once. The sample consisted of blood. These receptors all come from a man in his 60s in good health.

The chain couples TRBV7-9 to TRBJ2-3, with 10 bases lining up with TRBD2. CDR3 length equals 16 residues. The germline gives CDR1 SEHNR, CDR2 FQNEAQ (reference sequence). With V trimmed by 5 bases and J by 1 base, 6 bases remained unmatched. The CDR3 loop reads CASSPLAGAGTDTQYF. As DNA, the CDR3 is TGTGCCAGCAGCCCTCTAGCGGGAGCTGGCACAGATACGCAGTATTTT.

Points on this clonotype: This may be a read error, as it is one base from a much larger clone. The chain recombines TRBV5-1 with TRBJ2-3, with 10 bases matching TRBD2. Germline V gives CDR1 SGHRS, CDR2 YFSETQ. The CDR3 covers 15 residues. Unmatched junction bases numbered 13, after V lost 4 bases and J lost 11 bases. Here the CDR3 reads CASSLTSGTTQEQYF. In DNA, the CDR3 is TGCGCCAGCAGCCTAACTAGCGGGACTACCCAGGAGCAGTATTTT.

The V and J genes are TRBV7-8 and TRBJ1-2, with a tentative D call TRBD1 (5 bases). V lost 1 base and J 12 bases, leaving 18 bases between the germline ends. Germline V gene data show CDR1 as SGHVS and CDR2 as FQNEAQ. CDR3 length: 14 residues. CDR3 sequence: CASSLVGGGVVNTF. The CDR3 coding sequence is TGTGCCAGCAGCTTAGTAGGCGGGGGAGTTGTAAACACCTTC.

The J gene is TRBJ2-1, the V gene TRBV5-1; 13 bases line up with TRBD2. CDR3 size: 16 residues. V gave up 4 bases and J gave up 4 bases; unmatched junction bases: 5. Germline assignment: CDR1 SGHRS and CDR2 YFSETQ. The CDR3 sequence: CASSDGLAGAYNEQFF. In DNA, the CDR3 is TGCGCCAGCAGCGATGGACTAGCGGGAGCGTACAATGAGCAGTTCTTC.

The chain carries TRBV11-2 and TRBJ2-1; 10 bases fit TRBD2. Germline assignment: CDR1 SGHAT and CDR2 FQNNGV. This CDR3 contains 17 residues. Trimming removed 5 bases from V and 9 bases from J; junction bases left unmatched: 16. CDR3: CASSPKLGLAGASEQFF. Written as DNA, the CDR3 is TGTGCCAGCAGCCCAAAACTCGGGCTAGCGGGAGCATCTGAGCAGTTCTTC.

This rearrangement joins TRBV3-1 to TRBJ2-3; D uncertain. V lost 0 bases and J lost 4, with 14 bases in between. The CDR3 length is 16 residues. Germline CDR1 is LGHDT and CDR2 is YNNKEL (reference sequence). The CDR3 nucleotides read TGTGCCAGCAGCCAAGAGCGGCCTTCCGAGGCAGATACGCAGTATTTT. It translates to CASSQERPSEADTQYF.

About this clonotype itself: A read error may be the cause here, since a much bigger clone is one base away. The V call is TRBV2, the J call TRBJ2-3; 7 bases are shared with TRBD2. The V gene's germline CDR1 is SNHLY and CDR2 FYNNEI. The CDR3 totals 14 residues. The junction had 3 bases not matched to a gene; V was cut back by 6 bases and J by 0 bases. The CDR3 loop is CASRGEGSTDTQYF. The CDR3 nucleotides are TGTGCCAGCAGGGGGGAGGGGAGCACAGATACGCAGTATTTT.

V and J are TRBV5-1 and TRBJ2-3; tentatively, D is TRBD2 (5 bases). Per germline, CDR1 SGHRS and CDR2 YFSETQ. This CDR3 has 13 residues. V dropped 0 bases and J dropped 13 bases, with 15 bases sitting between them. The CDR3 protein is CASSLGTSNIKYF. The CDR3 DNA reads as TGCGCCAGCAGCTTGGGAACTAGTAATATAAAGTATTTT. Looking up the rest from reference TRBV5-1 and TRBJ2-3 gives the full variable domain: KAGVTQTPRYLIKTRGQQVTLSCSPISGHRSVSWYQQTPGQGLQFLFEYFSETQRNKGNFPGRFSGRQFSNSRSEMNVSTLELGDSALYLCASSLGTSNIKYFGPGTRLTVL.

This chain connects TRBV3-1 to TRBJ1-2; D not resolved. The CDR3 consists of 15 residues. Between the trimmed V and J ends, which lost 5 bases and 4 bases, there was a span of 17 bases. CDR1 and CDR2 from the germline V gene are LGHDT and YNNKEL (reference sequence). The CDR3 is CASSYGRSSIYGYTF. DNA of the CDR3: TGTGCCAGCAGCTACGGACGGAGTTCCATCTATGGCTACACCTTC.

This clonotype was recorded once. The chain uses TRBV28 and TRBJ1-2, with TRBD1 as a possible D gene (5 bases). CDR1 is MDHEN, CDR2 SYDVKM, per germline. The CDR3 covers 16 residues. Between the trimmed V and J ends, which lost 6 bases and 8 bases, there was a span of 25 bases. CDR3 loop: CASRPGGDSPLWGYTF. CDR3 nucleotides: TGTGCCAGCAGACCCGGGGGAGACAGTCCCCTATGGGGCTACACCTTC.

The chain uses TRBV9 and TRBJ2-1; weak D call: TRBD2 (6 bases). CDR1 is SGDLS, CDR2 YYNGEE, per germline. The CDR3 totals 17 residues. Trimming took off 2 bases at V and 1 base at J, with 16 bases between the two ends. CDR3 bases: TGTGCCAGCAGCGTGTCCCCGGGCGGGACTTCCTACAATGAGCAGTTCTTC. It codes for CASSVSPGGTSYNEQFF.

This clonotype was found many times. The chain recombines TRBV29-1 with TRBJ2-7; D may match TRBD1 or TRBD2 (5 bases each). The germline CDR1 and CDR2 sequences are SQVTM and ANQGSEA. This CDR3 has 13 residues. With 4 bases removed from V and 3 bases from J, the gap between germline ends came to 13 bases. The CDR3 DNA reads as TGCAGCGTTGTCGGGACGGGCAGCTACGAGCAGTACTTC. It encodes CSVVGTGSYEQYF.

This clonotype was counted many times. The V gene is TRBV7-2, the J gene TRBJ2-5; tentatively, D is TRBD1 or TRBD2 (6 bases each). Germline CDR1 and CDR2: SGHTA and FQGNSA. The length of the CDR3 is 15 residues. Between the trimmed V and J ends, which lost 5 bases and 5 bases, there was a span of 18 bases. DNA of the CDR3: TGTGCCAGCAGCCAACGCCCACGGGGGCCGGAGACCCAGTACTTC. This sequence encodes CASSQRPRGPETQYF.

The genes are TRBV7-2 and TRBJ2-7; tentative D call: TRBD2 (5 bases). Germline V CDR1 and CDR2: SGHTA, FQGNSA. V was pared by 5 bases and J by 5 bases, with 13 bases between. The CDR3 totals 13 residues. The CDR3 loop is CASSLWENDEQYF. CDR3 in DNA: TGTGCCAGCAGCCTCTGGGAGAATGACGAGCAGTACTTC.

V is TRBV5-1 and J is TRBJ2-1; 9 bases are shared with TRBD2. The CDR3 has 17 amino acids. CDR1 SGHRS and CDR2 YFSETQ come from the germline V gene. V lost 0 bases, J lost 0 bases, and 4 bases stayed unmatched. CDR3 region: CASSLGLAVSSYNEQFF. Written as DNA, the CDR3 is TGCGCCAGCAGCTTGGGACTAGCGGTAAGCTCCTACAATGAGCAGTTCTTC. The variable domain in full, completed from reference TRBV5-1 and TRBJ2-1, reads KAGVTQTPRYLIKTRGQQVTLSCSPISGHRSVSWYQQTPGQGLQFLFEYFSETQRNKGNFPGRFSGRQFSNSRSEMNVSTLELGDSALYLCASSLGLAVSSYNEQFFGPGTRLTVL.

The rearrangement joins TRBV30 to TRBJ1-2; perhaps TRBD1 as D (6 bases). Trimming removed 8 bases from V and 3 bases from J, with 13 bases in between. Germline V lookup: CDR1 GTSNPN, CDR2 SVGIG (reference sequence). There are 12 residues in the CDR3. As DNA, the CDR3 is TGTGCCGGGACACAGGGCCACTATGGCTACACCTTC. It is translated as CAGTQGHYGYTF.

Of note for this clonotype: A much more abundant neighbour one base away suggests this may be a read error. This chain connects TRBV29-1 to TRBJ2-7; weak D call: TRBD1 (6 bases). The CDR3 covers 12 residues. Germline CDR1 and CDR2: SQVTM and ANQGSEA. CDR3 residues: CSAEVQGYEQYF. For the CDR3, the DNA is TGCAGCGCTGAAGTACAGGGTTACGAGCAGTACTTC.

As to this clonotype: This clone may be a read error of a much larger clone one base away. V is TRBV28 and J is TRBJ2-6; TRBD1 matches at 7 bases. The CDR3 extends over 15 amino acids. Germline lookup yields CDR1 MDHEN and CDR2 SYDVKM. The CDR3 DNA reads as TGTGCCAGCAGTCCAGGGGGAGCTGGGGCCAACGCCCTGACTTTC. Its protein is CASSPGGAGANALTF.

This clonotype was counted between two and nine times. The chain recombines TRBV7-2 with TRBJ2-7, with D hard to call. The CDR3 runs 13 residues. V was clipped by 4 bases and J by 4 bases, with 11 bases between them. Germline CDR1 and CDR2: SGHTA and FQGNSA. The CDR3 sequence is CASSSSGQYEQYF. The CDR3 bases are TGTGCCAGCAGCTCCAGTGGCCAGTACGAGCAGTACTTC.

CDR3 sequence: CASSPPSKREIYTQYF. The CDR3 DNA reads TGTGCCAGCAGCCCGCCCTCCAAGCGGGAGATTTATACGCAGTATTTT. The chain recombines TRBV7-9 with TRBJ2-3; 8 positions match TRBD2. J lost 7 bases, V lost 5 bases, and 14 bases had no gene match. The V gene's germline CDR1 is SEHNR and CDR2 FQNEAQ (reference sequence). The CDR3 covers 16 residues.

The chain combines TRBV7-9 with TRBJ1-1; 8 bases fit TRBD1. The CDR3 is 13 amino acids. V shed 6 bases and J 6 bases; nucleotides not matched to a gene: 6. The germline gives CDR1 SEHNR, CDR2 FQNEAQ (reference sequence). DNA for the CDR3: TGTGCCAGCAGTCGGACAGGGCGGGCTGAAGCTTTCTTT. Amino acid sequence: CASSRTGRAEAFF.

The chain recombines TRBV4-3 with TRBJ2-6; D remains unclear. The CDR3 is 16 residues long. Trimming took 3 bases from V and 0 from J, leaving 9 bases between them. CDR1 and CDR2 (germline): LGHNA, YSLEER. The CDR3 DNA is TGCGCCAGCAGCCAGTCTGACTTCTCTGGGGCCAACGTCCTGACTTTC. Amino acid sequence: CASSQSDFSGANVLTF.

The CDR3 DNA reads TGCAGTGCTAGAGATCTAGGGGAGACCCAGTACTTC. This gives the protein CSARDLGETQYF. The chain is built from TRBV20-1 and TRBJ2-5; the D is unclear. Germline CDR1 is DFQATT and CDR2 is SNEGSKA (reference sequence). V shed 0 bases and J shed 5 bases, with 7 bases lying between them. The CDR3 spans 12 residues.

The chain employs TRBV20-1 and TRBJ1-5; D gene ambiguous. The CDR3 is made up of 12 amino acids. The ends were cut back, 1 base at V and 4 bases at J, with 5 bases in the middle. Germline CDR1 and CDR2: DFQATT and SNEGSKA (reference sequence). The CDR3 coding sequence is TGCAGTGCTAGAGGAGGTAATCAGCCCCAGCATTTT. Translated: CSARGGNQPQHF.

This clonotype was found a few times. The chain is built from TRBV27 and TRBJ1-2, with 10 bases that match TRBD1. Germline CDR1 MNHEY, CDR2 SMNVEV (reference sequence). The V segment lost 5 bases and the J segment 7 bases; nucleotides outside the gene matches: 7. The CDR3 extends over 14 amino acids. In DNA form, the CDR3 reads TGTGCCAGCAGTACCCGACAGGGGGCTGGTGGCTACACCTTC. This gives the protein CASSTRQGAGGYTF.

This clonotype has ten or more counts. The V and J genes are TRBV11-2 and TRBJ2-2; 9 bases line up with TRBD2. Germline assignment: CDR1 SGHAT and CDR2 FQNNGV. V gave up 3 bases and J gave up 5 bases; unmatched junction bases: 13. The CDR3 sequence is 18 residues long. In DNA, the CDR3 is TGTGCCAGCAGCTTGCGGGGTAGCGGGAGAGCTATTACCGGGGAGCTGTTTTTT. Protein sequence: CASSLRGSGRAITGELFF.